The entry below describes one T cell receptor beta chain. The data were obtained in a study of radiation and T cells in renal cell carcinoma. Germline V gene sequence: CDR1 SNHLY, CDR2 FYNNEI. V was pared by 8 bases and J by 5 bases, with 16 bases between. This CDR3 contains 15 residues. This sample's time point: baseline pretreatment blood. The treatment: 15 Gy SBRT to primary tumor, nephrectomy 4 weeks later. The protocol was immunoSEQ multiplex PCR, while the TCRdb copy is restricted to in-frame clones and leaves out a portion. The data show about 130,000 clones, about four fifths seen once. This TCR was sampled from a woman in her sixties with renal cell carcinoma. J is TRBJ1-6 and V is TRBV2; D unclear. Specimen: blood, collected from a patient whose treatment included radiotherapy and nephrectomy. Here the CDR3 reads CASSKHDRDNSPLHF. Here the CDR3 DNA reads TGTGCCAGCTCGAAACATGATAGGGATAATTCACCCCTCCACTTT.